These 8 T cell receptor beta chains originate from one sample sequenced in a study of T cell clonality in common variable immunodeficiency. Notes on the study in general: In common variable immunodeficiency, TCR beta chains reportedly carried fewer deletions and N-nucleotide insertions.

The assay was immunoSEQ multiplex PCR, and TCRdb's table has in-frame clones only and misses some. The table lists about 30,000 clones, with no singletons. What these receptors recognize is not known. Sequencing used peripheral blood mononuclear cells. The receptor source for this set is a human donor with common variable immunodeficiency.

The table lists this clone with a few counts. The CDR3 goes on 3 residues after the read ends, and that part is filled in from the germline J gene. The genes are TRBV13 and TRBJ2-7; the D gene is possibly TRBD1 (6 bases). The CDR3 extends over 15 amino acids. Germline V gene data show CDR1 as PRHDT and CDR2 as FYEKMQ (reference sequence). The V end was cut by 1 base, the J end by 3 bases, with 13 bases between. The CDR3 sequence is CASSLVGQQIYEQYF. The sequenced part of the CDR3 DNA is TGTGCCAGCAGCTTAGTTGGACAGCAGATCTACGAG.

This clone was observed a handful of times. The read terminates 3 residues before the CDR3 end, so the remaining end is supplied by the germline J gene. The chain has TRBV19 and TRBJ1-2; 9 bases map to TRBD1. Germline V gives CDR1 LNHDA, CDR2 SQIVND (reference sequence). CDR3 length: 12 residues. The CDR3 loop reads CASSKQGADYTF. CDR3 DNA, as far as it was read: TGTGCCAGTAGCAAACAGGGGGCCGAC.

This clone has ten or more counts. The CDR3 end lies 3 residues beyond the end of the read and is filled in from the germline J gene. The chain combines TRBV30 with TRBJ1-3, with TRBD1 matching 9 bases. J was trimmed by 3 bases and V by 3 bases; bases with no gene match: 0. CDR1 and CDR2 from the germline V gene are GTSNPN and SVGIG (reference sequence). CDR3 size: 13 residues. CDR3 DNA, as far as it was read: TGTGCCTGGAGGACAGGGGGTGGAAACACC. It is translated as CAWRTGGGNT. The entire CDR3 protein reads CAWRTGGGNTIYF. The full variable domain, in which reference TRBV30 and TRBJ1-3 provide the parts outside the CDR3, is SQTIHQWPATLVQPVGSPLSLECTVEGTSNPNLYWYRQAAGRGLQLLFYSVGIGQISSEVPQNLSASRPQDRQFILSSKKLLLSDSGFYLCAWRTGGGNTIYFGEGSWLTVV.

Comments on this clone: Read sequence stops 3 residues before the CDR3 end, and the germline J gene provides the missing end. This chain links TRBV7-2 with TRBJ1-5; tentative D call: TRBD1 (5 bases). The germline gives CDR1 SGHTA, CDR2 FQGNSA. Trimming removed 1 base from V and 9 bases from J, with 7 bases in between. This CDR3 contains 12 residues. CDR3 loop: CASSLVRGPQHF. The sequenced CDR3 bases are TGTGCCAGCAGCTTAGTAAGGGGGCCC.

Concerning this clone itself: The read terminates 3 residues ahead of where the CDR3 ends, so the germline J gene completes it. The rearrangement uses TRBV2 and TRBJ1-1, with 7 nucleotides matching TRBD1. The germline gives CDR1 SNHLY, CDR2 FYNNEI. Germline trimming cut 6 bases from V and 4 bases from J; bases unmatched to any gene: 5. The CDR3 has 13 amino acids. The sequenced CDR3 bases are TGTGCCAGCAGGAATAGGGGGCTCACTGAA. This translates into CASRNRGLTE. The CDR3, in full, reads CASRNRGLTEAFF. The full variable domain, with the rest looked up from reference TRBV2 and TRBJ1-1, is EPEVTQTPSHQVTQMGQEVILRCVPISNHLYFYWYRQILGQKVEFLVSFYNNEISEKSEIFDDQFSVERPDGSNFTLKIRSTKLEDSAMYFCASRNRGLTEAFFGQGTRLTVV.

This clone was seen more than once but under ten times. The read terminates 3 residues ahead of where the CDR3 ends, so the germline J gene completes it. This rearrangement joins TRBV19 to TRBJ2-3; TRBD2 matches 11 bases. Unmatched junction bases numbered 3, after V lost 2 bases and J lost 2 bases. The CDR3 loop spans 16 amino acids. CDR1 and CDR2 from the germline V gene are LNHDA and SQIVND (reference sequence). The covered CDR3 bases are TGTGCCAGTAGTATATCTAGCGGGGGGCTCACAGATACG. It is translated as CASSISSGGLTDT. The full CDR3 reads CASSISSGGLTDTQYF.

This clone was seen a few times. The junction departs from germline at one end; a sequencing error may be responsible. Read data end 3 residues before the CDR3 end; the end is taken from the germline J gene. V gene TRBV7-2 combines with J gene TRBJ2-1; 9 bases match TRBD2. This CDR3 has 17 residues. The germline gives CDR1 SGHTA, CDR2 FQGNSA. The CDR3 loop is CASSLAGLAGSYNEQFF. The sequenced CDR3 bases are TGTGCCAGCAGCCTAGCGGGGCTAGCGGGCTCCTACAATGAG. The whole variable domain, remainder taken from reference TRBV7-2 and TRBJ2-1, is GAGVSQSPSNKVTEKGKDVELRCDPISGHTALYWYRQSLGQGLEFLIYFQGNSAPDKSGLPSDRFSAERTGGSVSTLTIQRTQQEDSAVYLCASSLAGLAGSYNEQFFGPGTRLTVL.

Many counts were recorded for this clone. The sequence runs out 3 residues before the end of the CDR3; the remainder is reconstructed from the germline J gene. The chain employs TRBV7-3 and TRBJ2-3, with TRBD2 as a possible D gene (7 bases). V lost 2 bases and J lost 6, with 12 bases in between. The V gene's germline CDR1 is SGHTA and CDR2 FQGTGA. CDR3 size: 14 residues. CDR3 residues: CASSLGGGRDTQYF. The part of the CDR3 DNA that was read is TGTGCCAGCAGCTTAGGGGGGGGGCGGGATACG.